These 29 T cell receptor beta chains share one sample of origin, sequenced in a study of cytomegalovirus exposure and HLA in healthy donors. The PCR employed 60 Vbeta primers together with 13 Jbeta primers. Clones were sequenced by immunoSEQ multiplex PCR, and TCRdb holds only the in-frame ones, with some missing. Of about 230,000 clones in the sample, approximately 85% were seen once. The sample comprised PBMCs. Receptor source: a girl aged 2 to 9 in good health and CMV-seronegative.

This rearrangement joins TRBV27 to TRBJ1-5, with D uncertain. Deletions cut 6 bases from V and 0 bases from J, with 18 bases between. The CDR3 spans 17 residues. Germline values: CDR1 MNHEY, CDR2 SMNVEV (reference sequence). Here the CDR3 reads CASSLGPPVPSNQPQHF. The CDR3 bases are TGTGCCAGCAGCCTTGGGCCCCCGGTACCTAGCAATCAGCCCCAGCATTTT.

V is TRBV23-1 and J is TRBJ1-2; TRBD1 agrees at 9 bases. TRBV23-1 is assigned to the ORF class and has an uncertain function. This CDR3 spans 15 amino acids. The junction had 9 bases not matched to a gene; V was cut back by 4 bases and J by 6 bases. The CDR3 is CASSPPGTGLNGYTF. The CDR3 region has the DNA TGCGCCAGCAGTCCCCCCGGGACAGGGTTGAATGGCTACACCTTC.

The chain carries TRBV19 and TRBJ2-2; 10 bases are a match to TRBD1. The CDR3 covers 16 residues. V trimming: 3 bases; J trimming: 6 bases; junction bases outside the gene matches: 7. Germline V gene sequence: CDR1 LNHDA, CDR2 SQIVND (reference sequence). As DNA, the CDR3 is TGTGCCAGTAGTATTGGGGACAGGGGAATTCCCGGGGAGCTGTTTTTT. This encodes CASSIGDRGIPGELFF.

This clone was observed a single time. The V and J genes are TRBV9 and TRBJ2-7, with D perhaps matching TRBD2 (5 bases). Germline loops: CDR1 SGDLS, CDR2 YYNGEE. This CDR3 region has 14 residues. Trimming took 0 bases from V and 0 from J, leaving 7 bases between them. The CDR3 DNA is TGTGCCAGCAGCGTAGAGCGGAGCTCCTACGAGCAGTACTTC. This gives the protein CASSVERSSYEQYF. The variable domain in full, completed from reference TRBV9 and TRBJ2-7, reads DSGVTQTPKHLITATGQRVTLRCSPRSGDLSVYWYQQSLDQGLQFLIQYYNGEERAKGNILERFSAQQFPDLHSELNLSSLELGDSALYFCASSVERSSYEQYFGPGTRLTVT.

This clone appeared a single time. For the CDR3, the DNA is TGTGCCAGCAGCCTTAGTAGCACACTCTCCTACGAGCAGTACTTC. Amino acid sequence: CASSLSSTLSYEQYF. The V gene is TRBV27, the J gene TRBJ2-7; no reliable D call. V was trimmed by 6 bases and J by 0 bases, leaving 15 bases between them. CDR1 is MNHEY and CDR2 is SMNVEV in the germline V gene (reference sequence). The CDR3 has 15 residues.

The chain has TRBV6-5 and TRBJ1-4; the D is unclear. This CDR3 has 13 residues. The V and J ends lost 4 bases and 5 bases respectively, with 8 bases between them. Per germline, CDR1 MNHEY and CDR2 SVGAGI. CDR3 nucleotide sequence: TGTGCCAGCAGTTTTGGGCCGAATGAAAAACTGTTTTTT. Its protein is CASSFGPNEKLFF.

The rearrangement joins TRBV6-7 to TRBJ2-7; 11 bases line up with TRBD2. TRBV6-7 qualifies as an ORF whose function is uncertain. V shed 5 bases, J shed 3 bases, and the junction held 6 bases outside the gene matches. This CDR3 is 15 amino acids long. CDR3 sequence reads: CASSPPGTSGYEQYF. Written as DNA, the CDR3 is TGTGCCAGCAGTCCCCCCGGGACTAGCGGCTACGAGCAGTACTTC.

The rearrangement joins TRBV2 to TRBJ2-5, with 7 bases aligning to TRBD1. The germline V gene has CDR1 SNHLY and CDR2 FYNNEI. V dropped 5 bases and J dropped 4; count of bases not matched to a gene: 10. CDR3 length: 15 residues. CDR3 amino acids: CASSSDRAGGETQYF. CDR3 coding DNA: TGTGCCAGCAGTTCCGACAGGGCCGGAGGAGAGACCCAGTACTTC.

The V call is TRBV4-1, the J call TRBJ2-5, with D possibly matching TRBD2 (6 bases). CDR3 length equals 16 residues. Germline CDR1 and CDR2: MGHRA and YSYEKL. V dropped 4 bases and J dropped 1 base, with 16 bases sitting between them. DNA for the CDR3: TGCGCCAGCAGCCCAAGGGGCGGGGCGATCCAAGAGACCCAGTACTTC. Its protein is CASSPRGGAIQETQYF.

The chain is built from TRBV4-1 and TRBJ1-4, with D uncertain. The CDR3 consists of 15 residues. V was clipped by 3 bases and J by 0 bases, with 8 bases between them. The germline CDR1 and CDR2 sequences are MGHRA and YSYEKL. CDR3 nucleotides: TGCGCCAGCAGCCAGGCGGTGGCAACTAATGAAAAACTGTTTTTT. Translating gives CASSQAVATNEKLFF.

The V gene is TRBV5-1, the J gene TRBJ2-1; TRBD2 matches 8 bases. Germline V gives CDR1 SGHRS, CDR2 YFSETQ. J lost 5 bases, V lost 3 bases, and 7 bases had no gene match. This CDR3 has 15 residues. CDR3 sequence (DNA): TGCGCCAGCAGCTCTGGACTAGCCGCGAACAATGAGCAGTTCTTC. Translating gives CASSSGLAANNEQFF.

This sequence joins TRBV10-3 and TRBJ2-7, with D possibly being TRBD1 (6 bases). V was shortened by 0 bases and J by 1 base, with 10 bases between the two germline ends. The germline CDR1 and CDR2 sequences are ENHRY and SYGVKD. This CDR3 is built from 15 residues. The CDR3 coding sequence is TGTGCCATCAGTGAGTCCGGGACACCTTCCTACGAGCAGTACTTC. Protein sequence: CAISESGTPSYEQYF.

In regard to this clone: Other DNA sequences of this sample code for an identical CDR3. The chain couples TRBV23-1 to TRBJ2-7; maybe TRBD2 (5 bases). TRBV23-1 is classed as an ORF, of uncertain function. Trimming left V 3 bases short and J 6 bases short, with 6 bases between. The CDR3 runs to 11 residues. This CDR3 reads CASSQGSEQYF. The CDR3 nucleotides are TGCGCCAGCAGTCAGGGGAGCGAGCAGTACTTC.

V usage is TRBV4-1 and J usage is TRBJ2-6; TRBD1 aligns across 7 bases. The length of the CDR3 is 19 residues. CDR1 and CDR2 (germline): MGHRA, YSYEKL. V lost 1 base and J lost 3; bases outside the gene matches: 12. CDR3 region: CASSQADRPRSGGANVLTF. CDR3 nucleotides: TGCGCCAGCAGCCAAGCGGACAGGCCGCGCTCTGGTGGGGCCAACGTCCTGACTTTC.

The chain uses TRBV9 and TRBJ1-2; possibly TRBD1 for D (6 bases). The CDR3 runs 13 residues. Trimming stripped 4 bases from V and 4 bases from J, with 11 bases between. Germline V gives CDR1 SGDLS, CDR2 YYNGEE. In DNA form, the CDR3 reads TGTGCCAGCAGCCGAACAGGGACCTATGGCTACACCTTC. Translated: CASSRTGTYGYTF.

The chain combines TRBV30 with TRBJ1-4; TRBD1 agrees at 9 bases. From germline, CDR1 is GTSNPN and CDR2 SVGIG (reference sequence). Trimming cost V 2 bases and J 5 bases; bases outside gene matches: 6. This CDR3 comprises 15 residues. The CDR3 region is CAWSRTGTGNEKLFF. CDR3 nucleotide sequence: TGTGCCTGGAGTCGCACCGGGACAGGGAATGAAAAACTGTTTTTT.

The chain is built from TRBV6-6 and TRBJ1-3; D is possibly TRBD1 (6 bases). Looked up from germline, CDR1 is MNHNY and CDR2 is SVGAGI (reference sequence). CDR3 size: 16 residues. The V end was cut by 6 bases, the J end by 0 bases, with 15 bases between. The CDR3 region has the DNA TGTGCCAGCAGCACCCCACAGGGACCCTCTGGAAACACCATATATTTT. Its protein product is CASSTPQGPSGNTIYF.

In its sample, this clone was seen once. The rearrangement links TRBV7-9 to TRBJ2-3; 7 bases agree with TRBD1. Germline V lookup: CDR1 SEHNR, CDR2 FQNEAQ (reference sequence). V gave up 3 bases and J gave up 4 bases; unmatched junction bases: 7. This CDR3 region has 15 residues. CDR3 sequence (DNA): TGTGCCAGCAGCTTGAGGGGGCAGGAGGCAGATACGCAGTATTTT. Its translation: CASSLRGQEADTQYF.

V gene TRBV6-5 combines with J gene TRBJ2-7, with 8 bases fitting TRBD1. V shed 6 bases and J 1 base; nucleotides not matched to a gene: 2. CDR3 length: 13 residues. Germline CDR1 is MNHEY and CDR2 is SVGAGI. CDR3 bases: TGTGCCAGCAGGGGGACAGGTTCCTACGAGCAGTACTTC. It specifies CASRGTGSYEQYF.

Worth noting for this clone: The junction and the germline gene differ at one end; a read error may be behind it. This chain links TRBV6-1 with TRBJ1-3; maybe TRBD1 (5 bases). Germline V gene sequence: CDR1 MNHNS, CDR2 SASEGT. The length of the CDR3 is 14 residues. CDR3 sequence (DNA): TGTGCCGGCAGGGAGGCTGGCTCTGGAAACACCATATATTTT. Its translation is CAGREAGSGNTIYF.

V gene TRBV10-3 combines with J gene TRBJ2-1; D is ambiguous. This CDR3 is built from 16 residues. Germline V CDR1 and CDR2: ENHRY, SYGVKD. V was shortened by 3 bases and J by 0 bases, with 12 bases between the two germline ends. For the CDR3, the DNA is TGTGCCATCAGTGAATGGCGCGGCAGCTCCTACAATGAGCAGTTCTTC. It encodes CAISEWRGSSYNEQFF.

A word on this clone: This sample includes further DNA sequences coding for the same CDR3. The chain combines TRBV11-2 with TRBJ1-1, with D perhaps matching TRBD1 (5 bases). Germline CDR1 is SGHAT and CDR2 is FQNNGV. V gave up 2 bases and J gave up 1 base, with 5 bases separating them. This CDR3 has 13 residues. The CDR3 nucleotides are TGTGCCAGCAGCTTACAGGGGAACACTGAAGCTTTCTTT. It specifies CASSLQGNTEAFF. Using reference TRBV11-2 and TRBJ1-1 for the parts outside the CDR3, the full variable domain is EAGVAQSPRYKIIEKRQSVAFWCNPISGHATLYWYQQILGQGPKLLIQFQNNGVVDDSQLPKDRFSAERLKGVDSTLKIQPAKLEDSAVYLCASSLQGNTEAFFGQGTRLTVV.

This rearrangement joins TRBV5-1 to TRBJ1-2; D is possibly TRBD1 (6 bases). CDR1 and CDR2 (germline): SGHRS, YFSETQ. Trimming stripped 4 bases from V and 4 bases from J, with 14 bases between. This CDR3 region has 14 residues. CDR3 in amino acids: CASSTGGGSYGYTF. The DNA of the CDR3 is TGCGCCAGCAGCACGGGGGGCGGAAGCTATGGCTACACCTTC.

The chain has TRBV2 and TRBJ2-5, with 11 bases that match TRBD2. This CDR3 has 17 residues. CDR1 and CDR2 (germline): SNHLY, FYNNEI. V dropped 5 bases and J dropped 0; count of bases not matched to a gene: 8. The CDR3 loop reads CASSPSGGPRYQETQYF. CDR3 coding DNA: TGTGCCAGCAGTCCTAGCGGGGGGCCCCGGTACCAAGAGACCCAGTACTTC.

The CDR3 DNA reads as TGTGCCATCAGTGAGGGGGTAGGGGCAACCTACGAGCAGTACTTC. Translation: CAISEGVGATYEQYF. The chain links TRBV10-3 to TRBJ2-7; possibly TRBD1 for D (5 bases). Germline CDR1 reads ENHRY; CDR2 reads SYGVKD. The CDR3 is 15 residues long. The V end lost 2 bases, the J end lost 2 bases, and 13 bases lay between the germline ends.

The V call is TRBV29-1, the J call TRBJ2-3; TRBD2 aligns across 8 bases. Trimming removed 4 bases from V and 3 bases from J; junction bases left unmatched: 9. This CDR3 comprises 15 residues. Germline CDR1 SQVTM, CDR2 ANQGSEA. CDR3 region: CSVGPGGARTDTQYF. CDR3 bases: TGCAGCGTTGGACCCGGGGGGGCGAGAACAGATACGCAGTATTTT.

This clone was counted only a few times. The chain is built from TRBV4-1 and TRBJ2-2; no definite D call. V was clipped by 1 base and J by 5 bases, with 11 bases between them. Germline-derived CDR1 and CDR2 are MGHRA and YSYEKL. The CDR3 spans 15 residues. CDR3 coding DNA: TGCGCCAGCAGCCAAGTGGGCACCTTTACCGGGGAGCTGTTTTTT. Its protein product is CASSQVGTFTGELFF.

The V gene is TRBV4-1, the J gene TRBJ2-3, with D unresolved. The CDR3 sequence is 13 residues long. The germline CDR1 and CDR2 sequences are MGHRA and YSYEKL. V was shortened by 1 base and J by 2 bases, with 4 bases between the two germline ends. The CDR3 DNA reads as TGCGCCAGCAGCCAAGTATCCACAGATACGCAGTATTTT. It codes for CASSQVSTDTQYF.

This chain connects TRBV28 to TRBJ1-2; D remains unclear. Trimming pared 5 bases from V and 7 bases from J, leaving 8 bases between. The CDR3 length is 11 residues. Germline V lookup: CDR1 MDHEN, CDR2 SYDVKM. The CDR3 nucleotides read TGTGCCAGCAGTGGTCCAGGTGGCTACACCTTC. This translates into CASSGPGGYTF.